The 8 T cell receptor beta chains listed next were all sequenced from one sample in a study of T-cell reconstitution after alpha-beta-depleted transplantation in children (dated by TCRdb to the mid-2010s). The treatment or condition label here, explained by the study, means: allogeneic hematopoietic cell transplantation with graft depleted of TCRalphabeta T cells and CD19 B cells. The receptor library was made with PCR. For sequencing, an Illumina HiSeq 2500 was employed. TCR library preparation used molecular barcoding, with unique molecular identifiers applied to normalize quantification of the TCRbeta repertoire. Starting from the raw public reads, TCRdb applied fastp trimming at Q25, assembled clones with MiXCR and retained in-frame beta chains. Under each unique CDR3 protein, matching rows form one entry showing the most common genes and DNA. The sample data list some 120,000 distinct CDR3 sequences, and about 9.6% of these were observed just once. Nearly 25% of the sample goes to the ten largest clones.

The sample was PBMCs, mostly from graft donor cells, taken 180 days after TCRalphabeta/CD19-depleted stem cell transplant. These receptors all come from a girl in the first two years of life who had a stem cell transplant for combined immunodeficiency, so the T cells may come from the graft donor.

This clonotype has more than one count but fewer than ten. V usage is TRBV20-1 and J usage is TRBJ2-5, with D uncertain. CDR3 length: 13 amino acids. V lost 6 bases and J lost 2, with 13 bases in between. Germline CDR1 and CDR2: DFQATT and SNEGSKA (reference sequence). CDR3 residues: CSAIDGSQETQYF. The CDR3 region has the DNA TGCAGTGCCATCGACGGGTCACAAGAGACCCAGTACTTC.

This clonotype was counted a few times. The chain is built from TRBV25-1 and TRBJ1-6, with unresolved D. The CDR3 extends over 13 amino acids. The germline V gene encodes CDR1 MGHDK and CDR2 SYGVNS. V lost 4 bases and J 8 bases, leaving 9 bases between the germline ends. This chain's CDR3 is CASSVDGDSPLHF. DNA of the CDR3: TGTGCCAGCAGTGTTGACGGGGATTCACCCCTCCACTTT.

The sample holds a few counts of this clonotype. V usage is TRBV20-1 and J usage is TRBJ1-1; a possible D gene is TRBD1 (5 bases). The CDR3 covers 13 residues. Germline V gene lookup returns CDR1 DFQATT and CDR2 SNEGSKA (reference sequence). V gave up 0 bases and J gave up 5 bases, with 10 bases separating them. The CDR3: CSARDQTETEAFF. CDR3 sequence (DNA): TGCAGTGCTAGAGATCAGACAGAGACTGAAGCTTTCTTT.

This clonotype was picked up many times. Here the CDR3 reads CASRGDGPYEQYF. DNA of the CDR3: TGCGCCAGCCGGGGGGACGGCCCCTACGAGCAGTACTTC. V and J are TRBV5-1 and TRBJ2-7; TRBD2 matches at 7 bases. From germline, CDR1 is SGHRS and CDR2 YFSETQ. V shed 7 bases and J 2 bases; nucleotides not matched to a gene: 6. This CDR3 has 13 amino acids.

This clonotype was detected ten times or more. The chain recombines TRBV20-1 with TRBJ2-3, with D perhaps TRBD1 or TRBD2 (5 bases each). CDR1 DFQATT and CDR2 SNEGSKA come from the germline V gene (reference sequence). Between the trimmed V and J ends, which lost 6 bases and 5 bases, there was a span of 15 bases. This CDR3 has 13 amino acids. Written as DNA, the CDR3 is TGCAGTGCCCCTAGGGACCGGCGAGATACGCAGTATTTT. Translated, it gives CSAPRDRRDTQYF.

The chain combines TRBV29-1 with TRBJ2-2, with D uncertain. V gave up 4 bases and J gave up 1 base, with 10 bases separating them. Germline CDR1 reads SQVTM; CDR2 reads ANQGSEA. The CDR3 consists of 14 residues. CDR3 region: CSVVWWGNTGELFF. CDR3 nucleotide sequence: TGCAGCGTTGTGTGGTGGGGGAACACCGGGGAGCTGTTTTTT.

This clonotype has just a few counts. V is TRBV9 and J is TRBJ2-1; D might be TRBD1 (5 bases). The length of the CDR3 is 16 residues. The ends were cut back, 0 bases at V and 2 bases at J, with 12 bases in the middle. Germline V CDR1 and CDR2: SGDLS, YYNGEE. The CDR3 loop reads CASSVARGGAYNEQFF. The CDR3 region has the DNA TGTGCCAGCAGCGTAGCTAGGGGTGGGGCCTACAATGAGCAGTTCTTC.

This chain uses TRBV12-3 or TRBV12-4 with TRBJ2-7; the D call may be TRBD1 or TRBD2 (5 bases each). The CDR3 is made up of 12 amino acids. Trimming took off 3 bases at V and 10 bases at J, with 13 bases between the two ends. The DNA for the CDR3 is TGTGCCAGCAGTTTCGGGGCAGGTAGACAGTACTTC. This codes for CASSFGAGRQYF.